This paragraph reports one T cell receptor beta chain. This entry comes from a study of blood T cell repertoires in COVID-19. In the source study's methods: For nucleated cells, counts were estimated from reference gene primer amplification. Some clones are missing from TCRdb's copy, which holds only in-frame ones; the method was immunoSEQ multiplex PCR. The DNA was the basis for D and trimming; V, J and clone size are from that table. The sample has roughly 370,000 clones; about 83% are singletons. The CDR3 consists of 15 residues. The V and J ends lost 3 bases and 7 bases, in that order; junction bases with no gene match: 4. Looked up from germline, CDR1 is KGHSH and CDR2 is LQKENI.

The chain recombines TRBV18 with TRBJ1-6; 9 positions match TRBD1. The sequencing input was PBMCs or T cells enriched from blood (not recorded which). This receptor was obtained from a woman aged 45-59 years who had recovered from COVID-19. The CDR3, as DNA: TGTGCCAGCTCACCGTCAGGACAGGGGAATTCACCCCTCCACTTT. Protein sequence: CASSPSGQGNSPLHF. The full variable domain, with the rest looked up from reference TRBV18 and TRBJ1-6, is NAGVMQNPRHLVRRRGQEARLRCSPMKGHSHVYWYRQLPEEGLKFMVYLQKENIIDESGMPKERFSAEFPKEGPSILRIQQVVRGDSAAYFCASSPSGQGNSPLHFGNGTRLTVT.